This TCR beta chain appears in the sequencing data of a study of blood T cell repertoires in COVID-19. In the authors' methods: Reference gene primer amplification gave nucleated cell count estimates. The repertoire was sequenced with immunoSEQ multiplex PCR; TCRdb's copy has only in-frame clones and lacks some. V, J and clone size derive from that table, while D and trimming were established from the DNA sequence. Here the sample spans roughly 200,000 clones, 75% to 85% being singletons. The CDR3 is 16 residues long. Germline CDR1 and CDR2: KGHSH and LQKENI. The V segment lost 4 bases and the J segment 2 bases; nucleotides outside the gene matches: 4.

The gene calls are TRBV18 and TRBJ2-3; 12 nucleotides line up with TRBD2. The receptor comes from a human donor in a cohort sampled during active COVID-19. Source material: peripheral blood. CDR3 sequence (DNA): TGTGCCAGCTCACAACTAGCGGGAGGTCTCACAGATACGCAGTATTTT. This encodes CASSQLAGGLTDTQYF.